This T cell receptor beta chain was obtained from a study of STAT3 mutations in large granular lymphocyte leukemia. At the level of the study: Over half of T-LGLL patients had one or more immunosuppressive regimens.

Study conclusions and caveats: Every T-cell large granular lymphocyte leukemia patient had at least one immunodominant TCR beta clonotype. A small but highly pathogenic clone may have been missed. TCR clonotype switching after therapy occurred in about 30% of the 18 patients.

Average productive template count per sample was 40,000 to 45,000. Sequencing was performed with immunoSEQ multiplex PCR; in TCRdb, only in-frame clones are kept and a portion is missing. Found here are over 3,000 clones, approximately 40% of them singletons; the top ten hold more than 75%. This clone has more than one count but fewer than ten. What it recognizes is unknown. Trimming cost V 0 bases and J 6 bases, with 12 bases left between them. Germline loops: CDR1 SGHRS, CDR2 YFSETQ. This CDR3 contains 14 residues. The specimen was peripheral blood mononuclear cells. This clonotype originated in a man between 60 and 75 years old with T-cell large granular lymphocyte leukemia. Some clones in this sample may be carry-over from other donors' samples. The chain carries TRBV5-1 and TRBJ1-2; TRBD1 is a possible D gene (5 bases). CDR3 region: CASSLAQGGHGYTF. CDR3 in DNA: TGCGCCAGCAGCTTGGCCCAGGGCGGTCATGGCTACACCTTC.